The 25 T cell receptor beta chains given below trace back to one sample, sequenced in a study of Graves' ophthalmopathy and Graves' hyperthyroidism. The TCR beta CDR3 regions underwent amplification from RNA transcripts. HTBI primers were employed in first-round RT-PCR, then a second-round multiplex PCR followed. TCRdb itself ran the multiplex PCR reads through MiXCR, one entry per CDR3 protein. In the table there are 650,000 to 900,000 distinct CDR3 sequences, roughly 40% of which are singletons. The specimen was peripheral blood. These receptors originate from an adult man with Graves' ophthalmopathy.

This clonotype was observed at least ten times. The V and J genes are TRBV7-8 and TRBJ1-3; D uncertain. The CDR3 extends over 16 amino acids. Trimming removed 2 bases from V and 6 bases from J, with 17 bases in between. Germline assignment: CDR1 SGHVS and CDR2 FQNEAQ. CDR3 DNA: TGTGCCAGCAGCTTAAAGTCCCAAGACCTTCTAAACACCATATATTTT. It translates to CASSLKSQDLLNTIYF.

V usage is TRBV10-3 and J usage is TRBJ1-4; D not resolved. CDR1 is ENHRY, CDR2 SYGVKD, per germline. The CDR3 has 17 residues. V gave up 6 bases and J gave up 0 bases, with 17 bases separating them. The CDR3 loop is CAISPEAGITTNEKLFF. The CDR3, as DNA: TGTGCCATCAGCCCAGAGGCGGGGATCACAACTAATGAAAAACTGTTTTTT.

With respect to this clonotype: A much bigger clone sits one base away, suggesting this may be a read error. CDR3 in DNA: TGCAGCGTTCGCAATAGCGGGAGTAGTTTTGAGGCCCAGTACTTC. Translating it yields CSVRNSGSSFEAQYF. The chain joins TRBV29-1 to TRBJ2-5; TRBD2 matches 9 bases. CDR3 size: 15 residues. CDR1 and CDR2 (germline): SQVTM, ANQGSEA. J gave up 9 bases and V 5 bases, and 16 bases lay outside the gene matches. The full variable domain, completed using reference TRBV29-1 and TRBJ2-5, is SAVISQKPSRDICQRGTSLTIQCQVDSQVTMMFWYRQQPGQSLTLIATANQGSEATYESGFVIDKFPISRPNLTFSTLTVSNMSPEDSSIYLCSVRNSGSSFEAQYFGPGTRLLVL.

This clonotype was detected only a few times. The chain uses TRBV7-2 and TRBJ2-7; tentatively, D is TRBD1 (6 bases). Trimming pared 2 bases from V and 10 bases from J, leaving 21 bases between. Germline V gene data show CDR1 as SGHTA and CDR2 as FQGNSA. The CDR3 totals 15 residues. The CDR3 here is CASSLSAGDLYGQYF. The CDR3 DNA follows: TGTGCCAGCAGCTTATCCGCAGGGGACCTCTATGGACAGTACTTC.

The V call is TRBV6-5, the J call TRBJ1-1; D perhaps matches TRBD1 (5 bases). CDR1 is MNHEY and CDR2 is SVGAGI in the germline V gene. Trimming left V 10 bases short and J 5 bases short, with 20 bases between. This CDR3 contains 14 residues. The chain's CDR3 is CATREGPRLTEAFF. CDR3 DNA sequence: TGTGCCACCCGCGAGGGACCGCGATTAACTGAAGCTTTCTTT.

The V and J genes are TRBV20-1 and TRBJ1-2; TRBD1 matches 7 bases. The CDR3 covers 12 residues. Germline CDR1 and CDR2: DFQATT and SNEGSKA (reference sequence). J was trimmed by 7 bases and V by 6 bases; bases with no gene match: 8. DNA for the CDR3: TGCAGTGCAGCACCGCCAGGGGGTGGCTACACCTTC. Protein: CSAAPPGGGYTF.

This clonotype was counted many times. The chain combines TRBV7-6 with TRBJ1-1; the match to TRBD1 covers 9 bases. With 5 bases clipped from V and 5 bases from J, the junction kept 9 bases outside the gene matches. Germline lookup yields CDR1 SGHVS and CDR2 FNYEAQ. This CDR3 spans 15 amino acids. The CDR3 region has the DNA TGTGCCAGCAGCCTAGGGACAGGGCGAGGTACTGAAGCTTTCTTT. As protein: CASSLGTGRGTEAFF.

The J gene is TRBJ2-7, the V gene TRBV7-3; 10 bases map to TRBD2. J gave up 1 base and V 5 bases, and 5 bases lay outside the gene matches. The germline V gene encodes CDR1 SGHTA and CDR2 FQGTGA. The CDR3 is made up of 15 amino acids. The CDR3 DNA is TGTGCCAGCAGCCGACTAGCGGGTTATTCCTACGAGCAGTACTTC. Translated: CASSRLAGYSYEQYF.

The V and J genes are TRBV7-9 and TRBJ2-2; tentatively, D is TRBD1 (5 bases). Germline-derived CDR1 and CDR2 are SEHNR and FQNEAQ (reference sequence). The CDR3 contains 17 residues. V lost 5 bases and J lost 0, with 16 bases in between. The CDR3 sequence: CASSLTTGLTNTGELFF. In DNA form, the CDR3 reads TGTGCCAGCAGCCTTACAACAGGCCTTACGAACACCGGGGAGCTGTTTTTT.

The V gene is TRBV7-3, the J gene TRBJ1-1, with D uncertain. The CDR3 is 14 amino acids. CDR1 and CDR2 (germline): SGHTA, FQGTGA. V was clipped by 3 bases and J by 1 base, with 9 bases between them. Written as DNA, the CDR3 is TGTGCCAGCAGCTTGTATCAACGGAACACTGAAGCTTTCTTT. Its translation is CASSLYQRNTEAFF.

This clonotype came up many times. The V call is TRBV20-1, the J call TRBJ2-7; D uncertain. Per the germline V gene, CDR1 is DFQATT and CDR2 is SNEGSKA (reference sequence). Between the trimmed V and J ends, which lost 0 bases and 2 bases, there was a span of 11 bases. This CDR3 comprises 14 residues. In DNA, the CDR3 is TGCAGTGCTAGAGATCAGGCTTCTACCTACGAGCAGTACTTC. This encodes CSARDQASTYEQYF.

The V call is TRBV12-3 or TRBV12-4, the J call TRBJ2-5; D may match TRBD1 or TRBD2 (5 bases each). CDR3 length: 15 amino acids. Trimming removed 0 bases at V and 5 bases at J, with 13 bases between. Here the CDR3 reads CASSLALGELETQYF. DNA of the CDR3: TGTGCCAGCAGTTTAGCGCTGGGGGAACTGGAGACCCAGTACTTC.

This clonotype was counted a few times. The genes are TRBV9 and TRBJ2-7, with TRBD2 identical over 7 bases. CDR1 and CDR2 from the germline V gene are SGDLS and YYNGEE. Trimming at V came to 6 bases and at J to 2 bases, leaving 11 bases not matched to a gene. CDR3 size: 15 residues. The CDR3: CASTPEASGPYEQYF. Here the CDR3 DNA reads TGTGCCAGCACCCCTGAGGCTAGCGGCCCCTACGAGCAGTACTTC.

This clonotype was observed a few times. V usage is TRBV7-9 and J usage is TRBJ2-3; D gene unclear. Trimming pared 3 bases from V and 0 bases from J, leaving 4 bases between. There are 13 residues in the CDR3. CDR1 is SEHNR and CDR2 is FQNEAQ in the germline V gene (reference sequence). Written as DNA, the CDR3 is TGTGCCAGCAGCTTCGGGAGCACAGATACGCAGTATTTT. Translating it yields CASSFGSTDTQYF.

About this clonotype: No conserved phenylalanine or tryptophan ends this CDR3, so it is likely a read error. This chain links TRBV9 with TRBJ2-5; possibly TRBD2 for D (5 bases). The CDR3 is 14 residues long. Trimming left V 0 bases short and J 7 bases short, with 13 bases between. Germline CDR1 reads SGDLS; CDR2 reads YYNGEE. CDR3 DNA: TGTGCCAGCAGCGTAGGGAGGAATCCGGGGACCCAGTACCTC. Translation: CASSVGRNPGTQYL.

A few counts support this clonotype. Here the CDR3 DNA reads TGTGCCAGCAGCCGGGACGGAGATAATTCACCCCTCCACTTT. Amino acids: CASSRDGDNSPLHF. This chain connects TRBV7-9 to TRBJ1-6, with D possibly being TRBD1 (5 bases). Germline CDR1 is SEHNR and CDR2 is FQNEAQ (reference sequence). V shed 5 bases and J shed 5 bases, with 10 bases lying between them. The CDR3 contains 14 residues. The whole variable domain, remainder taken from reference TRBV7-9 and TRBJ1-6, is DTGVSQNPRHKITKRGQNVTFRCDPISEHNRLYWYRQTLGQGPEFLTYFQNEAQLEKSRLLSDRFSAERPKGSFSTLEIQRTEQGDSAMYLCASSRDGDNSPLHFGNGTRLTVT.

This clonotype was recorded many times. This sequence joins TRBV15 and TRBJ1-1; no definite D call. Deletions cut 0 bases from V and 3 bases from J, with 8 bases between. CDR3 size: 14 residues. The germline gives CDR1 LNHNV, CDR2 YYDKDF (reference sequence). The CDR3 region has the DNA TGTGCCACCAGCAGAGATGTGAGGGACACTGAAGCTTTCTTT. Translating it yields CATSRDVRDTEAFF.

The V call is TRBV25-1, the J call TRBJ2-2; TRBD1 aligns across 7 bases. The ends lost 5 bases at V and 7 bases at J; junction bases unmatched: 4. Germline-derived CDR1 and CDR2 are MGHDK and SYGVNS. There are 13 residues in the CDR3. The CDR3 here is CASSWTGGGELFF. The CDR3 DNA sequence: TGTGCCAGCAGTTGGACAGGCGGCGGGGAGCTGTTTTTT.

This clonotype occurred a few times. One end of the junction is discordant with germline, which a read error may explain. The chain links TRBV7-9 to TRBJ1-1; D unresolved. CDR1 is SEHNR and CDR2 is FQNEAQ in the germline V gene (reference sequence). The CDR3 is made up of 14 amino acids. The CDR3 spells CASSQSRMNTEAFF. The DNA for the CDR3 is TGCGCCAGCAGCCAAAGTCGAATGAACACTGAAGCTTTCTTT.

The chain joins TRBV14 to TRBJ2-7; D may match TRBD1 or TRBD2 (5 bases each). Near its end, the DNA agrees better with TRBJ2-1, so the J call may be wrong. Germline V gene sequence: CDR1 SGHDN, CDR2 FVKESK. The CDR3 length is 13 residues. The CDR3 sequence is CASSSPGTNEQFF. As DNA, the CDR3 is TGTGCCAGCAGCAGCCCGGGGACCAATGAGCAGTTCTTC.

This clonotype was found a few times. This chain connects TRBV6-1 to TRBJ1-1; no clear D. The CDR3 length is 15 residues. Trimming removed 7 bases at V and 1 base at J, with 16 bases between. Germline V gene data show CDR1 as MNHNS and CDR2 as SASEGT. The CDR3 loop reads CASTASGWENTEAFF. CDR3 nucleotides: TGTGCCAGCACCGCCAGTGGGTGGGAGAACACTGAAGCTTTCTTT.

This clonotype was seen many times. This sequence joins TRBV11-1 and TRBJ1-2; D is undetermined. The CDR3 runs 15 residues. The germline V gene has CDR1 SGHAT and CDR2 FQDESV (reference sequence). V was trimmed by 5 bases and J by 0 bases, leaving 13 bases between them. The CDR3 loop is CASSTDGLANYGYTF. The CDR3 DNA reads TGTGCCAGCAGCACGGACGGTCTAGCTAACTATGGCTACACCTTC.

The chain's CDR3 is CASSVMSGGEETQYF. The CDR3 DNA reads TGTGCCAGCAGCGTTATGAGCGGGGGAGAAGAGACCCAGTACTTC. V is TRBV9 and J is TRBJ2-5; the match to TRBD2 covers 8 bases. CDR1 is SGDLS, CDR2 YYNGEE, per germline. V lost 2 bases to trimming and J lost 3 bases; unmatched junction nucleotides: 6. This CDR3 is 15 amino acids long.

This clonotype was seen repeatedly, ten times or more. The chain joins TRBV19 to TRBJ1-1; D is unresolved. The CDR3 sequence is 14 residues long. Trimming stripped 3 bases from V and 0 bases from J, with 8 bases between. CDR1 LNHDA and CDR2 SQIVND come from the germline V gene (reference sequence). The DNA for the CDR3 is TGTGCCAGTAGTATCCCGGCCTTGAACACTGAAGCTTTCTTT. It yields the protein CASSIPALNTEAFF.

The chain joins TRBV2 to TRBJ1-5; TRBD1 might be the D (6 bases). V was pared by 2 bases and J by 2 bases, with 16 bases between. This CDR3 comprises 17 residues. Germline assignment: CDR1 SNHLY and CDR2 FYNNEI. CDR3 sequence (DNA): TGTGCCAGCAGTGAATGGGCTAGGGGGGTTGGCAATCAGCCCCAGCATTTT. This sequence encodes CASSEWARGVGNQPQHF. Filled out from reference TRBV2 and TRBJ1-5, the complete variable domain reads EPEVTQTPSHQVTQMGQEVILRCVPISNHLYFYWYRQILGQKVEFLVSFYNNEISEKSEIFDDQFSVERPDGSNFTLKIRSTKLEDSAMYFCASSEWARGVGNQPQHFGDGTRLSIL.